A single sample gave rise to the 4 T cell receptor beta chains below, sequenced in a study of T cell clonality in common variable immunodeficiency. The study, taken as a whole, reports: Reportedly, TCR beta sequences from common variable immunodeficiency showed fewer deletions and N-nucleotide insertions.

Data came from immunoSEQ multiplex PCR; TCRdb stores just in-frame clones and leaves some out. This sample shows some 30,000 clones and no singletons; about 5% rests with the ten largest. No antigen has been assigned to these receptors. The sequenced material came from peripheral blood mononuclear cells. These receptors all stem from a human donor with common variable immunodeficiency.

The sample holds many counts of this clone. The CDR3 goes on 3 residues after the read ends, and that part is filled in from the germline J gene. This chain uses TRBV20-1 with TRBJ1-2; weak D call: TRBD1 (5 bases). The CDR3 covers 13 residues. Trimming stripped 0 bases from V and 4 bases from J, with 9 bases between. Germline lookup yields CDR1 DFQATT and CDR2 SNEGSKA (reference sequence). The sequenced CDR3 bases are TGCAGTGCTAGAGACGAAGGGGTCTATGGC. Its translation: CSARDEGVYG. In full, the CDR3 is CSARDEGVYGYTF.

This clone was recorded at least ten times. The observed sequence ends 3 residues before the CDR3 terminus, with the missing tail filled in from the germline J gene. This chain uses TRBV20-1 with TRBJ2-3; a weak D match, TRBD1 (6 bases). The CDR3 covers 15 residues. Germline assignment: CDR1 DFQATT and CDR2 SNEGSKA (reference sequence). Trimming took 0 bases from V and 5 from J, leaving 15 bases between them. CDR3 amino acids: CSARDLRGAGDTQYF. The CDR3 bases that were read are TGCAGTGCTAGAGATCTCAGGGGCGCGGGAGATACG.

There are many counts of this clone. Sequencing ends 3 residues short of the CDR3 end; the germline J gene provides the rest. This chain connects TRBV7-3 to TRBJ2-3; D is possibly TRBD1 (5 bases). Per germline, CDR1 SGHTA and CDR2 FQGTGA. This CDR3 is built from 15 residues. V shed 3 bases and J shed 3 bases, with 13 bases lying between them. CDR3 DNA, as far as it was read: TGTGCCAGCAGCTTGTCACAGGCAACTACAGATACG. Protein product: CASSLSQATTDT. The whole CDR3 protein is CASSLSQATTDTQYF.

Notes on this clone: The read terminates 3 residues before the CDR3 end, so the remaining end is supplied by the germline J gene. The rearrangement links TRBV19 to TRBJ1-6; TRBD1 agrees at 7 bases. The CDR3 loop spans 14 amino acids. Trimming cost V 1 base and J 10 bases; bases outside gene matches: 4. CDR1 is LNHDA and CDR2 is SQIVND in the germline V gene (reference sequence). The part of the CDR3 DNA that was read is TGTGCCAGTAGTATAGCAGGGGGAGGCTCACCC. Protein sequence: CASSIAGGGSP. The CDR3 as a whole reads CASSIAGGGSPLHF.